Reported below is one TCR beta chain. Assay: immunoSEQ multiplex PCR; the TCRdb copy retains only in-frame clones and omits some. Here the sample spans over 75,000 clones, 92% being singletons. Per germline, CDR1 MDHEN and CDR2 SYDVKM. There are 12 residues in the CDR3. Trimming cost V 5 bases and J 7 bases; bases outside gene matches: 3. The data belong to a study of OX40 agonist ivuxolimab in advanced cancers. The J gene is TRBJ1-2, the V gene TRBV28, with 8 bases aligning to TRBD1. This specimen was CD4+ or CD8+ T cells sorted from blood, taken in a trial of the OX40 agonist ivuxolimab. The origin of this receptor is an adult with an advanced solid tumor such as melanoma, head and neck, liver or kidney cancer. The CDR3 loop is CASSVGQGGYTF. CDR3 nucleotide sequence: TGTGCCAGCAGTGTTGGACAGGGTGGCTACACCTTC.